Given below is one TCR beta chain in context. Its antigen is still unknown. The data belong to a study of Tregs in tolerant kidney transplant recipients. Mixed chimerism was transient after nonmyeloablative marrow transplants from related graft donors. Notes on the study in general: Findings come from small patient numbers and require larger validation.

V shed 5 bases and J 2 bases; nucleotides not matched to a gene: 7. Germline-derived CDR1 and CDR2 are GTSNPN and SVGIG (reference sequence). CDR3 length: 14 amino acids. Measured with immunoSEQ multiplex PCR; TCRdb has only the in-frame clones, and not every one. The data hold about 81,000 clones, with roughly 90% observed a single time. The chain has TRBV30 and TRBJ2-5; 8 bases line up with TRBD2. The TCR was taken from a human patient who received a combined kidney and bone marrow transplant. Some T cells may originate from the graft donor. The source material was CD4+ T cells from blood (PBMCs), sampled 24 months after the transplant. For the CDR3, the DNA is TGTGCCTGGTCCGGGACTAGGAGTCAAGAGACCCAGTACTTC. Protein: CAWSGTRSQETQYF. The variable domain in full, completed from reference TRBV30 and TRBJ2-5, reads SQTIHQWPATLVQPVGSPLSLECTVEGTSNPNLYWYRQAAGRGLQLLFYSVGIGQISSEVPQNLSASRPQDRQFILSSKKLLLSDSGFYLCAWSGTRSQETQYFGPGTRLLVL.